A selection of T cell receptor beta chains follows, all from one sample in a study of beta chain features in type 1 diabetes. Profiled with immunoSEQ multiplex PCR; TCRdb holds only in-frame clones, not every one. This table has 450,000 or so clones, approximately 10% appearing once. The sample taken for sequencing was naive CD4+ T cells from blood. The receptors derive from a woman under 30 in good health. The CDR3 runs from the conserved cysteine through the conserved F or W. The D gene is left open where the match is weak. For some rows the clone size is stated as once, few or many, or as a class when expanded; others skip it.

V gene	J gene	D gene	clone size	CDR3 DNA	CDR3 protein
TRBV5-6	TRBJ2-1	TRBD1	.	TGTGCCAGCAGCCCGTGGGACAGGGATCTCTACAATGAGCAGTTCTTC	CASSPWDRDLYNEQFF
TRBV14	TRBJ2-4	.	few	TGTGCCAGCAGCGTCCGGGGGATAAACATTCAGTACTTC	CASSVRGINIQYF
TRBV25-1	TRBJ1-2	.	few	TGTGCCAGCAGTGAATACAGGAGCGAATTCTATGGCTACACCTTC	CASSEYRSEFYGYTF
TRBV2	TRBJ2-7	.	few	TGTGCCAGCAGTGTTGGGCAGGGCTCCTACGAGCAGTACTTC	CASSVGQGSYEQYF
TRBV7-2	TRBJ2-3	TRBD2	few	TGTGCCAGCAGCTTATCCACTGGGACTAGCGGGAGTTTGACGCAGTATTTT	CASSLSTGTSGSLTQYF
TRBV7-3	TRBJ2-1	TRBD2	.	TGTGCCAGCAGCCTAAGCGGGGCCTCCTACAATGAGCAGTTCTTC	CASSLSGASYNEQFF
TRBV27	TRBJ2-3	TRBD2	few	TGTGCCAGCAGTTTCAGGGAGGGGACGCAGTATTTT	CASSFREGTQYF
TRBV10-3	TRBJ1-2	.	few	TGTGCCATCCGGGCCCATGACATAGATGGCTACACCTTC	CAIRAHDIDGYTF
TRBV14	TRBJ1-1	.	.	TGTGCCAGCAGCCAAGATCTTAGGAACACTGAAGCTTTCTTT	CASSQDLRNTEAFF
TRBV5-6	TRBJ2-7	.	few	TGTGCCAGCAGCTTGCGGCAGAGCTACGAGCAGTACTTC	CASSLRQSYEQYF
TRBV29-1	TRBJ2-7	.	.	TGCAGCGTTACGCTTAAGGGAGTCTTCGAGCAGTACTTC	CSVTLKGVFEQYF
TRBV18	TRBJ1-5	.	few	TGTGCCAGCTCACTGGCGGAGGGCTCGGCCCAGCATTTT	CASSLAEGSAQHF
TRBV4-3	TRBJ1-6	.	.	TGCGCCAGCAGCCAAGGGGTTAATTCACCCCTCCACTTT	CASSQGVNSPLHF
TRBV6-1	TRBJ2-5	.	.	TGTGCCATTATGGTCGCAGAGACCCAGTACTTC	CAIMVAETQYF
TRBV2	TRBJ2-3	TRBD2	.	TGTGCCAGCACTAGATCCGGGACTAGTCTCACAGATACGCAGTATTTT	CASTRSGTSLTDTQYF
TRBV7-9	TRBJ2-1	.	.	TGTGCCAGTATGGTTGGGTCCTACAATGAGCAGTTCTTC	CASMVGSYNEQFF
TRBV9	TRBJ2-2	TRBD1	few	TGTGCCAGCAGCACCCGGACAGGGCGGAACACCGGGGAGCTGTTTTTT	CASSTRTGRNTGELFF
TRBV20-1	TRBJ1-1	.	.	TGCAGTGCCCACAGCGACACTGAAGCTTTCTTT	CSAHSDTEAFF
TRBV9	TRBJ1-3	TRBD1	.	TGTGCCAGCAGCACCACAGGGGCTGGAAACACCATATATTTT	CASSTTGAGNTIYF
TRBV4-3	TRBJ2-7	TRBD2	.	TGCGCCAGCAGCCAAGCCTCGGCGGTAGCGGGAGCGTACGAGCAGTACTTC	CASSQASAVAGAYEQYF